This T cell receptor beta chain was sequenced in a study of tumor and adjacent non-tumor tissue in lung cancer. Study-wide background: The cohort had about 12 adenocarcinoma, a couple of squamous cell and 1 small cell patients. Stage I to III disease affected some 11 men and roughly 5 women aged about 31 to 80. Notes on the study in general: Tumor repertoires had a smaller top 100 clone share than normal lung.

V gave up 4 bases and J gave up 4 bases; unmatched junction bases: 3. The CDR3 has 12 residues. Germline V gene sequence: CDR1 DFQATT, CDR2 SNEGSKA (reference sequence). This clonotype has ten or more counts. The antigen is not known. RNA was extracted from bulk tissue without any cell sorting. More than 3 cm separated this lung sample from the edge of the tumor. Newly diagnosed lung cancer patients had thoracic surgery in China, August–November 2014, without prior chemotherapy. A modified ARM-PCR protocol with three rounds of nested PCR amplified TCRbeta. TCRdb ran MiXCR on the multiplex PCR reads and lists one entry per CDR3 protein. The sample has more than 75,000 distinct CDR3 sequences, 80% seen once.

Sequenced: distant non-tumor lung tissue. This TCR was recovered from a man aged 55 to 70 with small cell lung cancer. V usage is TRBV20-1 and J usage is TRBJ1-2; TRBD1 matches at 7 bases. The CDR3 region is CSATTGSYGYTF. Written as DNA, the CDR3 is TGCAGTGCTACGACAGGGAGCTATGGCTACACCTTC.